Listed below are T cell receptor beta chains from one sample, sequenced in a study of control samples from healthy donors and cancer patients. This table comes from immunoSEQ multiplex PCR, and its TCRdb copy is limited to in-frame clones, with some not included. The repertoire includes around 140,000 clones, about 90% of them detected once, and 7.1% sits in the top ten. The specimen was blood. Receptors originate from a man between 18 and 29 years old in good health. The CDR3 runs from the conserved cysteine through the conserved F or W. Fields, in order: D gene, clone size, J gene, V gene, CDR3 DNA, CDR3 protein. D genes are given only for firm matches. The listing skips clone size in some rows; elsewhere it reads once, few, many or a size class.

NA,NA,TRBJ1-1,TRBV6-1,TGTGCCAGCAGTGAGTCCCGGGGCAGGAAGGGCACTGAAGCTTTCTTT,CASSESRGRKGTEAFF
NA,NA,TRBJ2-3,TRBV5-1,TGCGCCAGCCGGAGGGACTTCACAGATACGCAGTATTTT,CASRRDFTDTQYF
NA,once,TRBJ1-2,TRBV6-5,TGTGCCAGCAGTTACTCCGGCAGGGGAGATGGCTACACCTTC,CASSYSGRGDGYTF
NA,few,TRBJ2-7,TRBV7-2,TGTGCCAGCAGCTTCGATTTGGGCCTTGAGCAGTACTTC,CASSFDLGLEQYF
NA,NA,TRBJ1-2,TRBV30,TGTGCCTGGAGTGGATCTTGGGGACTCGGCTACACCTTC,CAWSGSWGLGYTF
NA,NA,TRBJ2-2,TRBV24-1,TGTGCCACCTCCACATACGCGAACACCGGGGAGCTGTTTTTT,CATSTYANTGELFF
TRBD1,NA,TRBJ1-4,TRBV5-1,TGCGCCAGCAGCTTGGCAGGGGGGGACGAAAAACTGTTTTTT,CASSLAGGDEKLFF
TRBD2,NA,TRBJ2-7,TRBV4-2,TGTGCCAGCAGCCAAGTTTCTGCGGGGGGACTAGCGGGGGGGGCCTACGAGCAGTACTTC,CASSQVSAGGLAGGAYEQYF
NA,NA,TRBJ2-7,TRBV30,TGTGCCTGGAGTGTAATGTGGGGGCAAGCCGAGCAGTACTTC,CAWSVMWGQAEQYF
NA,once,TRBJ1-5,TRBV19,TGTGCCAGTAGGAACCGGGACACTTTCTGGCAGCCCCAGCATTTT,CASRNRDTFWQPQHF